Presented here are 31 T cell receptor beta chains from one specimen sequenced in a study of cytomegalovirus exposure and HLA in healthy donors listed by TCRdb under 2017. Libraries were constructed by the immunoSEQ multiplex PCR assay. For the multiplex PCR, a mixture combining 60 forward primers for TCR Vbeta segments and 13 reverse primers for TCR Jbeta segments was used. TCRdb re-hosts the immuneACCESS table, in-frame sequences only. Its copies lack some clones; in the studies checked, an unresolved V gene accounts for under half of them, and the cause for the rest is not known. The table for this sample lists tens of thousands of clones. The top ten clonotypes cover around 1.6% of the sample. The material sequenced was PBMCs. These receptors originate from a woman aged 60-75 years in good health and CMV-seronegative.

The chain employs TRBV7-8 and TRBJ2-5, with TRBD1 as a possible D gene (7 bases). There are 19 residues in the CDR3. Trimming stripped 4 bases from V and 2 bases from J, with 26 bases between. The germline CDR1 and CDR2 sequences are SGHVS and FQNEAQ. CDR3 amino acids: CASSSPLLGQGGLQETQYF. CDR3 in DNA: TGTGCCAGCAGCTCCCCCCTCCTTGGGCAGGGGGGACTTCAAGAGACCCAGTACTTC.

V usage is TRBV14 and J usage is TRBJ2-5; tentative D call: TRBD1 (5 bases). Germline CDR1 is SGHDN and CDR2 is FVKESK. CDR3 length equals 15 residues. V lost 0 bases to trimming and J lost 4 bases, with 12 bases between them. CDR3 sequence reads: CASSQELGAGETQYF. The CDR3 nucleotides are TGTGCCAGCAGCCAAGAATTAGGGGCCGGAGAGACCCAGTACTTC.

The chain carries TRBV7-9 and TRBJ1-4, with D perhaps matching TRBD1 (5 bases). The CDR3 has 14 amino acids. Trimming left V 2 bases short and J 10 bases short, with 14 bases between. CDR1 is SEHNR, CDR2 FQNEAQ, per germline (reference sequence). The CDR3 DNA follows: TGTGCCAGCAGCTTAAACCGTCACGGGGGAAAACTGTTTTTT. Translation: CASSLNRHGGKLFF.

The J gene is TRBJ2-1, the V gene TRBV7-6; 9 bases align to TRBD1. This CDR3 has 15 residues. The trim removed 5 bases at V and 5 bases at J, leaving 7 bases unmatched. Germline V lookup: CDR1 SGHVS, CDR2 FNYEAQ. The CDR3 sequence: CASSHRDRVNNEQFF. CDR3 sequence (DNA): TGTGCCAGCAGCCACCGGGACAGGGTTAACAATGAGCAGTTCTTC.

The V gene is TRBV9, the J gene TRBJ1-4; the match to TRBD1 covers 7 bases. Looked up from germline, CDR1 is SGDLS and CDR2 is YYNGEE. The CDR3 covers 15 residues. V was clipped by 4 bases and J by 4 bases; unmatched bases: 7. The CDR3, as DNA: TGTGCCAGCAGCACACCCCAGGGGGGTAATGAAAAACTGTTTTTT. This encodes CASSTPQGGNEKLFF.

The J gene is TRBJ1-5, the V gene TRBV6-1, with D possibly being TRBD1 (5 bases). Trimming pared 0 bases from V and 7 bases from J, leaving 10 bases between. The CDR3 extends over 14 amino acids. Germline V lookup: CDR1 MNHNS, CDR2 SASEGT. The CDR3 DNA sequence: TGTGCCAGCAGTGAAGCCGACAGAAGGCAGCCCCAGCATTTT. It is translated as CASSEADRRQPQHF.

The V gene is TRBV20-1, the J gene TRBJ2-3; D gene uncertain. Deletions cut 8 bases from V and 8 bases from J, with 11 bases between. The CDR3 contains 10 residues. Germline V gene data show CDR1 as DFQATT and CDR2 as SNEGSKA (reference sequence). The CDR3 loop is CSSEVTTQYF. DNA for the CDR3: TGCAGTTCAGAAGTAACTACGCAGTATTTT.

This sequence joins TRBV25-1 and TRBJ2-7, with D perhaps matching TRBD2 (5 bases). In germline, CDR1 is MGHDK, CDR2 SYGVNS. This CDR3 spans 12 amino acids. With 3 bases removed from V and 6 bases from J, the gap between germline ends came to 9 bases. The chain's CDR3 is CASSDRRAEQYF. Here the CDR3 DNA reads TGTGCCAGCAGTGACAGGCGGGCCGAGCAGTACTTC.

This chain uses TRBV19 with TRBJ2-3, with D tentatively TRBD2 (5 bases). V lost 4 bases, J lost 0 bases, and 14 bases lay in between. CDR1 and CDR2 from the germline V gene are LNHDA and SQIVND (reference sequence). CDR3 length: 16 amino acids. The CDR3: CASSTPLAPSTDTQYF. The CDR3 DNA reads as TGTGCCAGTAGTACCCCCCTAGCACCTAGCACAGATACGCAGTATTTT.

This chain connects TRBV4-3 to TRBJ2-7; unclear D gene. Germline V gene data show CDR1 as LGHNA and CDR2 as YSLEER. V dropped 0 bases and J dropped 2 bases, with 8 bases sitting between them. CDR3 length equals 14 residues. DNA for the CDR3: TGCGCCAGCAGCCAAGAGTACAGCACCTACGAGCAGTACTTC. Its translation: CASSQEYSTYEQYF.

The rearrangement joins TRBV7-3 to TRBJ2-1; the D gene is possibly TRBD2 (5 bases). Germline loops: CDR1 SGHTA, CDR2 FQGTGA. V shed 0 bases and J shed 0 bases, with 9 bases lying between them. The CDR3 runs 16 residues. The CDR3 reads CASSLTRAPSYNEQFF. The CDR3 DNA is TGTGCCAGCAGCTTAACGCGGGCCCCCTCCTACAATGAGCAGTTCTTC.

The chain joins TRBV19 to TRBJ2-5; 7 bases fit TRBD2. The V and J ends lost 3 bases and 4 bases, in that order; junction bases with no gene match: 8. The germline V gene encodes CDR1 LNHDA and CDR2 SQIVND (reference sequence). The CDR3 is made up of 15 amino acids. In nucleotides, the CDR3 is TGTGCCAGTAGTATTTACGGGAGGTCCCGAGAGACCCAGTACTTC. As protein: CASSIYGRSRETQYF. The entire variable domain, with the rest obtained from reference TRBV19 and TRBJ2-5, is as follows: DGGITQSPKYLFRKEGQNVTLSCEQNLNHDAMYWYRQDPGQGLRLIYYSQIVNDFQKGDIAEGYSVSREKKESFPLTVTSAQKNPTAFYLCASSIYGRSRETQYFGPGTRLLVL.

V gene TRBV19 combines with J gene TRBJ2-3; D is ambiguous. V lost 3 bases and J lost 2, with 15 bases in between. CDR1 is LNHDA and CDR2 is SQIVND in the germline V gene (reference sequence). The CDR3 totals 16 residues. CDR3 coding DNA: TGTGCCAGTAGTATCCAGTCCATTGACAACACAGATACGCAGTATTTT. As protein: CASSIQSIDNTDTQYF.

Regarding this clone: Within the sample, other DNA sequences also encode this same CDR3. V and J are TRBV19 and TRBJ2-2; unclear D gene. From germline, CDR1 is LNHDA and CDR2 SQIVND (reference sequence). The CDR3 is 14 amino acids. Trimming removed 6 bases from V and 1 base from J, with 9 bases in between. CDR3 coding DNA: TGTGCCAGTAGCACGCAACAGAACACCGGGGAGCTGTTTTTT. This encodes CASSTQQNTGELFF. The full variable domain, its missing parts supplied by reference TRBV19 and TRBJ2-2, is DGGITQSPKYLFRKEGQNVTLSCEQNLNHDAMYWYRQDPGQGLRLIYYSQIVNDFQKGDIAEGYSVSREKKESFPLTVTSAQKNPTAFYLCASSTQQNTGELFFGEGSRLTVL.

The V and J genes are TRBV6-1 and TRBJ2-5; 8 bases match TRBD2. Looked up from germline, CDR1 is MNHNS and CDR2 is SASEGT. With 3 bases clipped from V and 1 base from J, the junction kept 7 bases outside the gene matches. This CDR3 spans 16 amino acids. The CDR3 nucleotides read TGTGCCAGCAGTGACGTTTTAGGACTAGCCCAAGAGACCCAGTACTTC. It specifies CASSDVLGLAQETQYF.

The chain joins TRBV10-3 to TRBJ2-5; D possibly corresponds to TRBD1 (6 bases). The J call is doubtful: the DNA matches TRBJ2-7 better. The germline gives CDR1 ENHRY, CDR2 SYGVKD. This CDR3 is built from 13 residues. The chain's CDR3 is CAISVGQPYEQYF. Written as DNA, the CDR3 is TGTGCCATCAGTGTAGGACAGCCCTACGAGCAGTACTTC.

The chain uses TRBV5-1 and TRBJ1-5, with a possible D match to TRBD1 (6 bases). V lost 0 bases and J lost 7, with 11 bases in between. CDR3 length: 14 residues. Per the germline V gene, CDR1 is SGHRS and CDR2 is YFSETQ. The CDR3 nucleotides read TGCGCCAGCAGCTTGGGGACAGAGGGACAGCCCCAGCATTTT. Encoded protein: CASSLGTEGQPQHF.

The chain recombines TRBV28 with TRBJ1-5; D possibly corresponds to TRBD1 (6 bases). Germline assignment: CDR1 MDHEN and CDR2 SYDVKM. V was clipped by 6 bases and J by 11 bases, with 20 bases between them. This CDR3 region has 14 residues. DNA for the CDR3: TGTGCCAGCAGCATTCCGAATAAGGGGGGGGCCCAGCATTTT. This translates into CASSIPNKGGAQHF.

This chain connects TRBV7-9 to TRBJ1-4; D remains unclear. This CDR3 contains 16 residues. Germline CDR1 reads SEHNR; CDR2 reads FQNEAQ (reference sequence). With 5 bases removed from V and 0 bases from J, the gap between germline ends came to 13 bases. CDR3 nucleotide sequence: TGTGCCAGCAGCCTAGGGATTCGGGCAACTAATGAAAAACTGTTTTTT. Protein: CASSLGIRATNEKLFF.

V gene TRBV19 combines with J gene TRBJ1-1; 8 bases align to TRBD1. The CDR3 is 15 residues long. With 6 bases clipped from V and 6 bases from J, the junction kept 12 bases outside the gene matches. Germline values: CDR1 LNHDA, CDR2 SQIVND (reference sequence). In DNA form, the CDR3 reads TGTGCCAGTAGCCTGCCCGGACAGGGAGTCGCTGAAGCTTTCTTT. It encodes CASSLPGQGVAEAFF.

The chain joins TRBV28 to TRBJ1-1, with 9 bases lining up with TRBD1. This CDR3 spans 13 amino acids. V gave up 6 bases and J gave up 6 bases; unmatched junction bases: 5. The germline V gene has CDR1 MDHEN and CDR2 SYDVKM. CDR3 amino acids: CASRRTGAAEAFF. CDR3 in DNA: TGTGCCAGCAGGAGGACAGGGGCGGCTGAAGCTTTCTTT.

The chain joins TRBV5-8 to TRBJ1-5, with D uncertain. Trimming stripped 4 bases from V and 1 base from J, with 12 bases between. Per the germline V gene, CDR1 is SGHTS and CDR2 is YDEGEE. CDR3 size: 15 residues. For the CDR3, the DNA is TGTGCCAGCAGCCGGGGTACCGGAAGCAATCAGCCCCAGCATTTT. Protein sequence: CASSRGTGSNQPQHF.

The rearrangement uses TRBV6-1 and TRBJ2-5, with 8 bases lining up with TRBD1. The end of the DNA is better explained by TRBJ2-7, so the J call may be wrong. Germline V gene lookup returns CDR1 MNHNS and CDR2 SASEGT. There are 14 residues in the CDR3. The CDR3 loop is CASSEGQGADEQYF. DNA of the CDR3: TGTGCCAGCAGTGAAGGGCAGGGGGCCGACGAGCAGTACTTC.

V gene TRBV2 combines with J gene TRBJ2-2; 9 nucleotides line up with TRBD1. From germline, CDR1 is SNHLY and CDR2 FYNNEI. Unmatched junction bases numbered 9, after V lost 6 bases and J lost 7 bases. This CDR3 spans 15 amino acids. The CDR3: CASRPDRGAGGELFF. Here the CDR3 DNA reads TGTGCCAGCAGGCCGGACAGGGGCGCGGGCGGGGAGCTGTTTTTT.

V is TRBV7-9 and J is TRBJ1-3, with a tentative D call TRBD1 (6 bases). The V and J ends lost 8 bases and 2 bases respectively, with 7 bases between them. CDR1 SEHNR and CDR2 FQNEAQ come from the germline V gene (reference sequence). This CDR3 has 12 residues. CDR3 residues: CASDRTGNTIYF. CDR3 coding DNA: TGTGCCAGCGACAGGACTGGAAACACCATATATTTT.

This sequence joins TRBV7-2 and TRBJ2-7; D is perhaps TRBD2 (6 bases). The CDR3 runs to 15 residues. Per the germline V gene, CDR1 is SGHTA and CDR2 is FQGNSA. V shed 1 base and J shed 2 bases, with 12 bases lying between them. The CDR3 loop reads CASSLERTKTYEQYF. The CDR3 coding sequence is TGTGCCAGCAGCTTAGAAAGGACTAAAACCTACGAGCAGTACTTC.

This CDR3 is CASSPLPRYEQFF. DNA of the CDR3: TGTGCCAGCAGCCCCCTTCCTAGGTATGAGCAGTTCTTC. This chain connects TRBV11-2 to TRBJ2-1, with D unresolved. Trimming removed 5 bases at V and 8 bases at J, with 13 bases between. Germline CDR1 reads SGHAT; CDR2 reads FQNNGV. This CDR3 has 13 amino acids.

V and J are TRBV12-2 and TRBJ2-3; TRBD2, the table's D call, was not compared with the DNA. TRBV12-2 has pseudogene status. This CDR3 is 21 amino acids long. The CDR3: CASRLGTGVPRDRGLTDTQYF. Here the CDR3 DNA reads TGTGCAAGTCGCTTAGGAACGGGGGTCCCCCGGGACCGCGGGCTCACAGATACGCAGTATTTT.

V is TRBV5-1 and J is TRBJ1-1, with 7 nucleotides matching TRBD1. CDR1 is SGHRS and CDR2 is YFSETQ in the germline V gene. CDR3 length: 13 amino acids. The junction had 2 bases not matched to a gene; V was cut back by 3 bases and J by 3 bases. This CDR3 is CASSWQGDTEAFF. CDR3 DNA: TGCGCCAGCAGCTGGCAGGGGGACACTGAAGCTTTCTTT.

This chain connects TRBV6-5 to TRBJ2-5; 8 positions agree with TRBD2. V lost 5 bases to trimming and J lost 7 bases; unmatched junction nucleotides: 6. The CDR3 is made up of 13 amino acids. The V gene's germline CDR1 is MNHEY and CDR2 SVGAGI. CDR3 DNA sequence: TGTGCCAGCAGTCCGGGGGGGTTAGGGACCCAGTACTTC. Its protein is CASSPGGLGTQYF.

The chain employs TRBV28 and TRBJ2-7; maybe TRBD1 (6 bases). The CDR3 runs 13 residues. The germline CDR1 and CDR2 sequences are MDHEN and SYDVKM. The germline V and J ends were trimmed by 7 bases and 4 bases, with 14 bases remaining between them. CDR3 nucleotides: TGTGCCAGCAACAACAGGGTGCGGTACGAGCAGTACTTC. Translation gives CASNNRVRYEQYF.